The 30 T cell receptor beta chains presented below share a single source sample, sequenced in a study of T-cell reconstitution after alpha-beta-depleted transplantation in children. A TCRbeta library incorporating unique molecular identifiers was prepared. TCRdb recomputed calls from the PCR reads with MiXCR, one row per CDR3 protein. This table has 550,000 to 600,000 distinct CDR3 sequences, approximately 22% appearing once. The sample here was PBMCs, mostly from graft donor cells, taken 360 days after TCRalphabeta/CD19-depleted stem cell transplant. These receptors all stem from a boy younger than two who had a stem cell transplant for acute myeloid leukemia, so the T cells may come from the graft donor.

The chain uses TRBV12-3 or TRBV12-4 and TRBJ1-1; 7 nucleotides align to TRBD1. The CDR3 sequence is 16 residues long. The trim removed 5 bases at V and 1 base at J, leaving 10 bases unmatched. This CDR3 is CASSHRPGQRNTEAFF. CDR3 bases: TGTGCCAGCAGTCACAGGCCGGGACAGCGGAACACTGAAGCTTTCTTT.

In regard to this clonotype: An end of the junction differs from the germline gene, which may be a read error. This sequence joins TRBV7-2 and TRBJ2-1, with a weak D call TRBD2 (5 bases). The CDR3 contains 11 residues. Germline V CDR1 and CDR2: SGHTA, FQGNSA. The CDR3: CASTLYGVQFF. The CDR3 nucleotides are TGTGCCAGCACCTTATACGGGGTGCAGTTCTTC.

The chain is built from TRBV5-6 and TRBJ2-2, with D maybe TRBD1 (6 bases). Germline CDR1 reads SGHDT; CDR2 reads YYEEEE. The germline V and J ends were trimmed by 0 bases and 7 bases, with 19 bases remaining between them. The CDR3 length is 17 residues. Here the CDR3 DNA reads TGTGCCAGCAGCTTGGCCGATGGGGGCGCTGGATACGGGGAGCTGTTTTTT. Translating it yields CASSLADGGAGYGELFF.

In its sample, this clonotype was seen many times. The gene calls are TRBV3-1 and TRBJ2-5; 13 bases fit TRBD2. The CDR3 length is 16 residues. Germline V gene lookup returns CDR1 LGHDT and CDR2 YNNKEL (reference sequence). V dropped 4 bases and J dropped 1; count of bases not matched to a gene: 3. In DNA, the CDR3 is TGTGCCAGCAGCCTCGGACTAGCGGGGGCCCAAGAGACCCAGTACTTC. Translated: CASSLGLAGAQETQYF.

This clonotype appeared many times. This chain connects TRBV5-6 to TRBJ1-1; D uncertain. Germline values: CDR1 SGHDT, CDR2 YYEEEE. The ends were cut back, 4 bases at V and 5 bases at J, with 18 bases in the middle. The CDR3 extends over 15 amino acids. This CDR3 reads CASSPVRGVRTEAFF. CDR3 in DNA: TGTGCCAGCAGCCCCGTCCGCGGGGTTCGGACTGAAGCTTTCTTT.

This clonotype was detected a few times. The gene calls are TRBV20-1 and TRBJ2-5; 11 nucleotides match TRBD2. The CDR3 contains 17 residues. The V segment lost 3 bases and the J segment 2 bases; nucleotides outside the gene matches: 11. Looked up from germline, CDR1 is DFQATT and CDR2 is SNEGSKA (reference sequence). This CDR3 reads CSASSTSGDPWQETQYF. The CDR3 DNA is TGCAGTGCTAGTTCGACTAGCGGGGACCCCTGGCAAGAGACCCAGTACTTC.

The V and J genes are TRBV6-1 and TRBJ1-6, with a tentative D call TRBD1 (5 bases). The V end lost 8 bases, the J end lost 10 bases, and 18 bases lay between the germline ends. In germline, CDR1 is MNHNS, CDR2 SASEGT. The CDR3 totals 14 residues. The CDR3 sequence: CASGRDPARSPLHF. The CDR3 DNA is TGTGCCAGCGGAAGGGACCCCGCCCGGTCACCCCTCCACTTT.

This clonotype was seen a handful of times. The V and J genes are TRBV20-1 and TRBJ1-1, with unresolved D. The CDR3 covers 12 residues. V gave up 6 bases and J gave up 4 bases, with 12 bases separating them. CDR1 and CDR2 (germline): DFQATT, SNEGSKA (reference sequence). For the CDR3, the DNA is TGCAGTGCGTCGGGCTCGGGCACTGAAGCTTTCTTT. Translation: CSASGSGTEAFF.

This clonotype was counted a single time. This chain links TRBV20-1 with TRBJ2-1; 8 bases fit TRBD2. The junction had 12 bases not matched to a gene; V was cut back by 6 bases and J by 5 bases. The length of the CDR3 is 15 residues. Germline V gene sequence: CDR1 DFQATT, CDR2 SNEGSKA (reference sequence). The DNA for the CDR3 is TGCAGTGCCGCCGCTACGGGGGGGCCTAACAATGAGCAGTTCTTC. Translated: CSAAATGGPNNEQFF.

This chain links TRBV5-6 with TRBJ2-2; D ambiguous. The germline V gene has CDR1 SGHDT and CDR2 YYEEEE. The CDR3 runs to 20 residues. The V gene lost 0 bases and the J gene lost 1 base, with 22 bases spanning the gap. The CDR3 region has the DNA TGTGCCAGCAGCTTGGCCAACGGAATCGTGGGATTGAGGAACACCGGGGAGCTGTTTTTT. Protein sequence: CASSLANGIVGLRNTGELFF.

The chain combines TRBV20-1 with TRBJ2-5; maybe TRBD2 (6 bases). CDR3 length: 12 amino acids. Trimming removed 0 bases at V and 7 bases at J, with 9 bases between. Germline CDR1 is DFQATT and CDR2 is SNEGSKA (reference sequence). The CDR3 sequence: CSARDLGGTQYF. The DNA for the CDR3 is TGCAGTGCTAGAGATCTCGGGGGGACCCAGTACTTC.

This sequence joins TRBV13 and TRBJ2-5; D gene ambiguous. This CDR3 has 13 residues. V was shortened by 2 bases and J by 7 bases, with 11 bases between the two germline ends. From germline, CDR1 is PRHDT and CDR2 FYEKMQ (reference sequence). The DNA of the CDR3 is TGTGCCAGCAGCTTACAAAGGCCCCGGACCCAGTACTTC. Residues: CASSLQRPRTQYF.

This clonotype was seen ten or more times. A junction end diverges from the germline sequence, so it may reflect a read error. This chain connects TRBV6-1 to TRBJ1-4; the D is unclear. Germline V gives CDR1 MNHNS, CDR2 SASEGT. This CDR3 spans 13 amino acids. CDR3 sequence: CASTSRTYEKLFF. DNA of the CDR3: TGTGCCAGCACCTCACGAACTTATGAAAAACTGTTTTTT.

This clonotype was found a few times. CDR3 sequence: CASSYSTQPQHF. In nucleotides, the CDR3 is TGTGCCAGCAGTTACTCTACCCAGCCCCAGCATTTT. This chain connects TRBV6-7 to TRBJ1-5, with D uncertain. TRBV6-7 is given ORF status, its function remaining uncertain. Trimming shortened V by 0 bases and J by 7 bases, and 4 bases separated the two germline ends. This CDR3 is built from 12 residues.

The table lists this clonotype with many counts. V usage is TRBV20-1 and J usage is TRBJ2-5, with no clear D. The germline V and J ends were trimmed by 0 bases and 2 bases, with 10 bases remaining between them. From germline, CDR1 is DFQATT and CDR2 SNEGSKA (reference sequence). This CDR3 contains 14 residues. Here the CDR3 DNA reads TGCAGTGCTAGAGATCTACATGATCAAGAGACCCAGTACTTC. Amino acid sequence: CSARDLHDQETQYF.

The chain employs TRBV28 and TRBJ2-7, with D possibly matching TRBD2 (5 bases). CDR1 and CDR2 from the germline V gene are MDHEN and SYDVKM. The V and J ends lost 5 bases and 2 bases respectively, with 16 bases between them. This CDR3 has 15 residues. CDR3 DNA sequence: TGTGCCAGCAGTCAGGCAGTGGACGGGACCTACGAGCAGTACGTC. This encodes CASSQAVDGTYEQYV.

This clonotype was picked up many times. CDR3 sequence (DNA): TGTGCCAGCAGCTTAACAGGGGCCTTCTCTGGAAACACCATATATTTT. Amino acids: CASSLTGAFSGNTIYF. The chain employs TRBV7-2 and TRBJ1-3; 7 bases align to TRBD1. The germline V gene has CDR1 SGHTA and CDR2 FQGNSA. Germline trimming cut 2 bases from V and 0 bases from J; bases unmatched to any gene: 4. The CDR3 contains 16 residues.

This clonotype was seen repeatedly, ten times or more. This chain uses TRBV12-3 or TRBV12-4 with TRBJ2-2; 7 nucleotides agree with TRBD1. This CDR3 region has 13 residues. With 7 bases clipped from V and 7 bases from J, the junction kept 6 bases outside the gene matches. CDR3 coding DNA: TGTGCCAGCACCCTCCCAGGGGGCGGGGAGCTGTTTTTT. Its translation is CASTLPGGGELFF.

The chain is built from TRBV20-1 and TRBJ2-7, with D unclear. V lost 3 bases and J 3 bases, leaving 15 bases between the germline ends. The CDR3 sequence is 14 residues long. CDR1 and CDR2 from the germline V gene are DFQATT and SNEGSKA (reference sequence). The CDR3 coding sequence is TGCAGTGCTAGCGTTGCAACGGTTCGCTACGAGCAGTACTTC. It specifies CSASVATVRYEQYF.

J is TRBJ2-1 and V is TRBV20-1, with 7 bases lining up with TRBD2. The CDR3 runs to 13 residues. Germline V lookup: CDR1 DFQATT, CDR2 SNEGSKA (reference sequence). With V trimmed by 6 bases and J by 6 bases, 8 bases remained unmatched. The CDR3 region is CSATAGLVNEQFF. CDR3 nucleotide sequence: TGCAGTGCCACCGCCGGACTAGTCAATGAGCAGTTCTTC.

V usage is TRBV15 and J usage is TRBJ2-7, with a tentative D call TRBD2 (5 bases). Per the germline V gene, CDR1 is LNHNV and CDR2 is YYDKDF (reference sequence). CDR3 length equals 16 residues. The germline V and J ends were trimmed by 0 bases and 0 bases, with 12 bases remaining between them. CDR3 DNA sequence: TGTGCCACCAGCAGAGACTGGGGTGAGGGCTCCTACGAGCAGTACTTC. Residues: CATSRDWGEGSYEQYF.

The J gene is TRBJ2-3, the V gene TRBV28, with 7 bases fitting TRBD1. Germline trimming cut 4 bases from V and 4 bases from J; bases unmatched to any gene: 8. The germline V gene has CDR1 MDHEN and CDR2 SYDVKM. The CDR3 sequence is 15 residues long. The CDR3 is CASSSPYRGADTQYF. The CDR3 coding sequence is TGTGCCAGCAGTTCCCCGTACAGGGGTGCAGATACGCAGTATTTT.

V is TRBV6-5 and J is TRBJ2-2, with a tentative D call TRBD2 (5 bases). The V gene lost 4 bases and the J gene lost 1 base, with 16 bases spanning the gap. Germline values: CDR1 MNHEY, CDR2 SVGAGI. The CDR3 runs to 17 residues. The CDR3: CASSSLYAGLNTGELFF. The CDR3 coding sequence is TGTGCCAGCAGTTCCCTATACGCGGGTTTGAACACCGGGGAGCTGTTTTTT.

The chain joins TRBV15 to TRBJ2-2; D unclear. The CDR3 has 17 amino acids. Trimming left V 1 base short and J 7 bases short, with 19 bases between. Germline assignment: CDR1 LNHNV and CDR2 YYDKDF (reference sequence). The CDR3 nucleotides read TGTGCCACCAGCAGAGCTTCCTTCATGGTTAGCATCGGGGAGCTGTTTTTT. This codes for CATSRASFMVSIGELFF.

At least ten counts were recorded for this clonotype. The DNA of the CDR3 is TGTGCCAGCAGCTTAACCGTGGGGGCGGACTATACCGGGGAGCTGTTTTTT. As protein: CASSLTVGADYTGELFF. The rearrangement uses TRBV7-2 and TRBJ2-2; D is tentatively TRBD1 or TRBD2 (6 bases each). Germline values: CDR1 SGHTA, CDR2 FQGNSA. Trimming cost V 2 bases and J 5 bases, with 18 bases left between them. The CDR3 is 17 amino acids. The full variable domain, rest sourced from reference TRBV7-2 and TRBJ2-2, is GAGVSQSPSNKVTEKGKDVELRCDPISGHTALYWYRQSLGQGLEFLIYFQGNSAPDKSGLPSDRFSAERTGGSVSTLTIQRTQQEDSAVYLCASSLTVGADYTGELFFGEGSRLTVL.

The V and J genes are TRBV11-2 and TRBJ1-5, with unresolved D. From germline, CDR1 is SGHAT and CDR2 FQNNGV. V shed 5 bases and J shed 8 bases, with 13 bases lying between them. The CDR3 is 13 residues long. In nucleotides, the CDR3 is TGTGCCAGCAGCGCCGGGGATCTCGAGCCCCAGCATTTT. Amino acid sequence: CASSAGDLEPQHF.

This clonotype was counted ten times or more. For the CDR3, the DNA is TGTGCCAGCAGTTTATGGTCCCACGAGGGGACCCAGCAGTTCTTC. Its translation is CASSLWSHEGTQQFF. The rearrangement joins TRBV27 to TRBJ2-1; tentatively, D is TRBD1 or TRBD2 (5 bases each). CDR1 is MNHEY, CDR2 SMNVEV, per germline (reference sequence). The CDR3 sequence is 15 residues long. Trimming removed 1 base at V and 11 bases at J, with 18 bases between.

This clonotype was seen a handful of times. The chain couples TRBV10-2 to TRBJ2-5; 13 nucleotides agree with TRBD2. There are 19 residues in the CDR3. J gave up 8 bases and V 3 bases, and 18 bases lay outside the gene matches. CDR1 and CDR2 (germline): WSHSY, SAAADI. The CDR3 coding sequence is TGCGCCAGCAGTGATCCAGGACTAGCGGGGGCCCCAGTCGTTGGAACCCAGTACTTC. Translating gives CASSDPGLAGAPVVGTQYF.

This clonotype was observed many times. This chain connects TRBV7-2 to TRBJ2-7; D perhaps matches TRBD1 (6 bases). Per the germline V gene, CDR1 is SGHTA and CDR2 is FQGNSA. Deletions cut 5 bases from V and 2 bases from J, with 16 bases between. CDR3 size: 15 residues. CDR3 sequence (DNA): TGTGCCAGCAGCCCGTACCCAGGGGTAACCTACGAGCAGTACTTC. It is translated as CASSPYPGVTYEQYF.

The chain is built from TRBV6-5 and TRBJ2-7, with D uncertain. This CDR3 region has 14 residues. V was trimmed by 2 bases and J by 3 bases, leaving 11 bases between them. Germline V gene sequence: CDR1 MNHEY, CDR2 SVGAGI. The CDR3 here is CASSYRGFVYEQYF. The CDR3 DNA reads TGTGCCAGCAGTTACCGAGGTTTCGTCTACGAGCAGTACTTC.